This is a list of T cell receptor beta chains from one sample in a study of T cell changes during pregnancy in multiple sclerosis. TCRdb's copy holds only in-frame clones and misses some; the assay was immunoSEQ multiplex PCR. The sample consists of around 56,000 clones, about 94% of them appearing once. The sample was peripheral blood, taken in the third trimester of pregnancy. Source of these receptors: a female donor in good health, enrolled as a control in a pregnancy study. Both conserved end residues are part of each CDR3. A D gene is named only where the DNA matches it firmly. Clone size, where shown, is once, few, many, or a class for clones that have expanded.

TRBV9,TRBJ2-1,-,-,CASSVGRGHNEQFF,TGTGCCAGCAGCGTAGGCAGGGGCCACAATGAGCAGTTCTTC
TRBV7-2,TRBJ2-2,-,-,CASSRLAPNTGELFF,TGTGCCAGCAGCCGGCTAGCGCCGAACACCGGGGAGCTGTTTTTT
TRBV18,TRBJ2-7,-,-,CASSPPGRQTLYEQYF,TGTGCCAGCTCACCACCCGGGAGACAGACCCTCTACGAGCAGTACTTC
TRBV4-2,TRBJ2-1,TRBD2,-,CASSQGLAGVITYNEQFF,TGTGCCAGCAGCCAAGGACTAGCGGGAGTTATCACCTACAATGAGCAGTTCTTC
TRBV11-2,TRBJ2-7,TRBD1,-,CASSAGTAYEQYF,TGTGCCAGCAGCGCCGGGACAGCCTACGAGCAGTACTTC
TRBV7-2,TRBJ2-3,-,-,CASSLSYTDTQYF,TGTGCCAGCAGCTTAAGCTACACAGATACGCAGTATTTT
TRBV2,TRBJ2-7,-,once,CASSLRNEQYF,TGTGCCAGCAGCCTGAGGAACGAGCAGTACTTC
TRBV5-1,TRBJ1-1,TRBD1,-,CASRSRLGQGIMNTEAFF,TGCGCCAGCAGGAGTAGACTCGGACAGGGGATCATGAACACTGAAGCTTTCTTT
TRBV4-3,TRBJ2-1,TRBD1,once,CASSRLGTGRGNEQFF,TGCGCCAGCAGCCGACTAGGGACAGGGAGGGGTAATGAGCAGTTCTTC
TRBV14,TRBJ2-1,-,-,CASSQSQYPGNEQFF,TGTGCCAGCAGCCAATCACAATACCCAGGGAATGAGCAGTTCTTC
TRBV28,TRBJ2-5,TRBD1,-,CASSSRQGAQETQYF,TGTGCCAGCAGTTCCCGACAGGGGGCTCAAGAGACCCAGTACTTC
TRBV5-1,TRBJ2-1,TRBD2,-,CASSLARGGRSYNEQFF,TGCGCCAGCAGCTTGGCGCGGGGGGGCAGGTCCTACAATGAGCAGTTCTTC
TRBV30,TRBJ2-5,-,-,CAWSPGTAEETQYF,TGTGCCTGGAGCCCCGGGACTGCCGAAGAGACCCAGTACTTC
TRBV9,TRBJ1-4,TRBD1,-,CASSGTGDLANEKLFF,TGTGCCAGCAGCGGGACAGGGGATCTGGCTAATGAAAAACTGTTTTTT
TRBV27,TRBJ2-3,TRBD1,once,CASSQDRDRNTQYF,TGTGCCAGCAGCCAAGACAGGGATCGAAATACGCAGTATTTT
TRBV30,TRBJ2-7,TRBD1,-,CAWSGTGGYEQYF,TGTGCCTGGAGTGGGACAGGGGGGTACGAGCAGTACTTC
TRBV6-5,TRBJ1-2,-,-,CASSYSGGLDGYTF,TGTGCCAGCAGTTACTCAGGAGGGTTGGATGGCTACACCTTC
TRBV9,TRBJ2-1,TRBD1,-,CASSWGQNNEQFF,TGTGCCAGCAGCTGGGGACAGAACAATGAGCAGTTCTTC
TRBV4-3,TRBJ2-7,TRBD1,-,CASSQVQGAGYEQYF,TGCGCCAGCAGCCAAGTTCAGGGGGCGGGCTACGAGCAGTACTTC
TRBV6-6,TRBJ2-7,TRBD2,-,CASSQPGLERDEQYF,TGTGCCAGCAGTCAACCGGGACTAGAAAGGGACGAGCAGTACTTC
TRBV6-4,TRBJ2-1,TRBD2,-,CASSHRSGGGDEQFF,TGTGCCAGCAGCCACCGAAGCGGGGGGGGCGATGAGCAGTTCTTC
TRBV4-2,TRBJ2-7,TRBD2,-,CASSQDGLAGGRGQYF,TGTGCCAGCAGCCAAGACGGACTAGCGGGGGGCCGTGGGCAGTACTTC
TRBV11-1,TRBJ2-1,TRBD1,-,CASSRQGYEQFF,TGTGCCAGCAGCCGACAGGGGTATGAGCAGTTCTTC